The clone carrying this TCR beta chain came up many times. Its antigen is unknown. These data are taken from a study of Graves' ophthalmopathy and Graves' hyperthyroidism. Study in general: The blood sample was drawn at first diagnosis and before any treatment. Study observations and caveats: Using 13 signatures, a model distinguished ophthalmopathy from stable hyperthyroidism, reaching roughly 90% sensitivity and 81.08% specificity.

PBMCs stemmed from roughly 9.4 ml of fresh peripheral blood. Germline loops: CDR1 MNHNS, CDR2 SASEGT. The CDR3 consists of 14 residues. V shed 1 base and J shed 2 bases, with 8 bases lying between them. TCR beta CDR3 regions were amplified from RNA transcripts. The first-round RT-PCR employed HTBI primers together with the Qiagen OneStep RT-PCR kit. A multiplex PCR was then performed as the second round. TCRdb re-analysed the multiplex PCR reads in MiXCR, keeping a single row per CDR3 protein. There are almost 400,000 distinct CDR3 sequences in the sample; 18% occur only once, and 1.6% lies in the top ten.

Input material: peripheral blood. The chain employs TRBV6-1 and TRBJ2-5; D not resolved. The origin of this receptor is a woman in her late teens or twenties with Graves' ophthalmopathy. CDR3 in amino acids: CASSEGALQETQYF. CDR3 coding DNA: TGTGCCAGCAGTGAAGGAGCACTACAAGAGACCCAGTACTTC.